This T cell receptor (beta chain) was sequenced during a study of cytomegalovirus exposure and HLA in healthy donors. Background on the study: An early data release held tens of millions of unique TCRs from HLA-typed donors.

V was clipped by 2 bases and J by 1 base; unmatched bases: 8. Germline V gene data show CDR1 as MGHRA and CDR2 as YSYEKL. The CDR3 has 17 amino acids. General observations from the study: Presence/absence analyses assumed roughly uniform sequencing depth across donors.

The primer mix had 60 Vbeta and 13 Jbeta primers. Produced via immunoSEQ multiplex PCR; TCRdb's table is partial and in-frame only. This table holds around 160,000 clones, about 75% found once. Concerning this clone: What it recognizes is unknown.

The sample consisted of PBMCs. V gene TRBV4-1 combines with J gene TRBJ2-3; the match to TRBD2 covers 8 bases. This clonotype originated in a man aged 18 to 29 in good health and CMV-seropositive. The CDR3 coding sequence is TGCGCCAGCAGCCAATCCCCGACTAGCGAAGGCACAGATACGCAGTATTTT. This translates into CASSQSPTSEGTDTQYF.